These T cell receptor beta chains were read from a single sample in a study of blood T cell repertoires in COVID-19. Data came from immunoSEQ multiplex PCR; TCRdb stores just in-frame clones and leaves some out. The data hold hundreds of thousands of clones, with 85% to 90% observed a single time. Sequenced input: PBMCs or T cells enriched from blood (not recorded which). The receptors come from a man aged 30 to 45 who had recovered from COVID-19. Both conserved end residues are part of each CDR3. D genes are given only for firm matches. Some rows mark clone size as missing; the rest say once, few, many or name a class of expanded clone.

v_gene	j_gene	d_gene	abundance	CDR3aa	CDR3nt
TRBV6-5	TRBJ1-1	NA	NA	CASSYGRGQMNTEAFF	TGTGCCAGCAGTTACGGTCGAGGTCAAATGAACACTGAAGCTTTCTTT
TRBV7-2	TRBJ2-1	TRBD2	NA	CASSSEASGRNNEQFF	TGTGCCAGCAGCTCAGAAGCTAGCGGGAGGAACAATGAGCAGTTCTTC
TRBV4-1	TRBJ1-2	TRBD1	many	CASSQPRTGRNPNYGYTF	TGCGCCAGCAGCCAACCTAGGACAGGGCGGAATCCTAACTATGGCTACACCTTC
TRBV18	TRBJ1-5	NA	NA	CASSPRTDNQPQHF	TGTGCCAGCTCACCAAGGACAGACAATCAGCCCCAGCATTTT
TRBV28	TRBJ1-1	TRBD1	NA	CATLTGPTEAFF	TGTGCCACTTTGACAGGGCCCACTGAAGCTTTCTTT
TRBV19	TRBJ2-1	NA	NA	CASSPTRSSYNEQFF	TGTGCCAGTAGCCCCACTAGGAGCTCCTACAATGAGCAGTTCTTC
TRBV7-2	TRBJ2-3	NA	once	CASSSLTDTQYF	TGTGCCAGCAGCTCCCTCACAGATACGCAGTATTTT
TRBV5-1	TRBJ2-7	TRBD2	once	CASAPRVAGQLGEQYF	TGCGCCAGCGCCCCTCGGGTAGCGGGGCAACTTGGGGAGCAGTACTTC
TRBV7-6	TRBJ1-4	TRBD1	NA	CASSLRHRQGTGEKLFF	TGTGCCAGCAGCTTAAGGCATCGACAGGGAACGGGCGAAAAACTGTTTTTT
TRBV21-1	TRBJ2-7	NA	NA	CASSNRQANSYEQYF	TGTGCCAGCAGCAACCGACAGGCCAACTCCTACGAGCAGTACTTC
TRBV18	TRBJ1-4	NA	few	CASSRNAQATNEKLFF	TGTGCCAGCTCACGAAATGCACAGGCAACTAATGAAAAACTGTTTTTT
TRBV27	TRBJ1-6	NA	NA	CASSLNSNSPLHF	TGTGCCAGCAGTTTAAACAGTAATTCACCCCTCCACTTT
TRBV6-5	TRBJ2-4	NA	NA	CASSSPTKNIQYF	TGTGCCAGCAGTTCCCCAACCAAAAACATTCAGTACTTC
TRBV14	TRBJ1-2	NA	NA	CASRPPGGTYGYTF	TGTGCCAGCAGGCCTCCGGGCGGGACCTATGGCTACACCTTC
TRBV30	TRBJ2-6	TRBD2	NA	CAAVGLAVSGANVLTF	TGTGCCGCAGTCGGACTAGCGGTCTCTGGGGCCAACGTCCTGACTTTC
TRBV2	TRBJ1-6	NA	NA	CASGRQTVDSPLHF	TGTGCCAGCGGACGACAGACGGTGGATTCACCCCTCCACTTT
TRBV2	TRBJ1-5	NA	NA	CASSDQAALYQPQHF	TGTGCCAGCAGTGACCAGGCAGCACTTTATCAGCCCCAGCATTTT
TRBV6-2/TRBV6-3	TRBJ2-2	TRBD2	NA	CASSYGTSGRYTGELFF	TGTGCCAGCAGTTATGGGACTAGCGGGAGATACACCGGGGAGCTGTTTTTT
TRBV20-1	TRBJ2-3	NA	NA	CSASPRGAPHTDTQYF	TGCAGTGCTAGTCCGCGTGGGGCACCCCACACAGATACGCAGTATTTT
TRBV7-2	TRBJ2-2	TRBD2	NA	CASSLKSGRAPGGELFF	TGTGCCAGCAGCTTAAAGAGCGGGAGGGCCCCGGGCGGGGAGCTGTTTTTT
TRBV3-1/TRBV3-2	TRBJ2-6	NA	NA	CASSRPWASGANVLTF	TGTGCCAGCAGCCGTCCCTGGGCGTCGGGGGCCAACGTCCTGACTTTC
TRBV11-2	TRBJ2-7	TRBD2	once	CASSLGLAGRNEQYF	TGTGCCAGCAGCTTAGGACTAGCGGGAAGGAACGAGCAGTACTTC
TRBV4-1	TRBJ2-5	TRBD2	NA	CASSFRTSGRRGQETQYF	TGCGCCAGCAGCTTTCGGACTAGCGGGAGGAGAGGCCAAGAGACCCAGTACTTC
TRBV18	TRBJ2-1	NA	NA	CASSLGTGGYNEQFF	TGTGCCAGCTCACTGGGCACCGGGGGTTACAATGAGCAGTTCTTC
TRBV6-5	TRBJ1-3	TRBD1	NA	CASSYAGGAGNTIYF	TGTGCCAGCAGTTACGCAGGGGGCGCTGGAAACACCATATATTTT
TRBV20-1	TRBJ2-1	NA	NA	CSTLYNEQFF	TGCAGTACCCTATACAATGAGCAGTTCTTC
TRBV2	TRBJ2-7	NA	few	CASSQGYEQYF	TGTGCCAGCAGTCAGGGTTACGAGCAGTACTTC
TRBV11-2	TRBJ2-2	TRBD2	NA	CASSPRRTSGRATGELFF	TGTGCCAGCAGCCCTAGGCGGACTAGCGGGAGGGCCACCGGGGAGCTGTTTTTT
TRBV6-5	TRBJ2-1	NA	NA	CASLRGNEQFF	TGTGCCAGCCTTCGGGGTAATGAGCAGTTCTTC
TRBV6-5	TRBJ1-5	TRBD1	NA	CASKKQGENQPQHF	TGTGCCAGCAAGAAACAGGGGGAAAATCAGCCCCAGCATTTT
TRBV28	TRBJ1-5	NA	NA	CASNAGSDQPQHF	TGTGCCAGCAACGCAGGGTCGGATCAGCCCCAGCATTTT
TRBV10-3	TRBJ1-2	TRBD1	NA	CATTTGDGYTF	TGTGCCACTACGACAGGGGATGGCTACACCTTC
TRBV4-1	TRBJ2-5	NA	once	CASSPVGGFQETQYF	TGCGCCAGCAGCCCGGTTGGGGGCTTCCAAGAGACCCAGTACTTC
TRBV28	TRBJ2-7	NA	few	CASSLRGYEQYF	TGTGCCAGCAGTTTAAGAGGCTACGAGCAGTACTTC
TRBV12-3/TRBV12-4	TRBJ2-1	TRBD2	NA	CASNRREGYEQFF	TGTGCCAGCAATCGGCGGGAGGGGTATGAGCAGTTCTTC
TRBV5-1	TRBJ1-1	NA	NA	CASSSTMNTEAFF	TGCGCCAGCAGCTCTACCATGAACACTGAAGCTTTCTTT
TRBV6-5	TRBJ1-1	NA	few	CASSSRGENTEAFF	TGTGCCAGCAGCTCTCGGGGAGAGAACACTGAAGCTTTCTTT
TRBV7-9	TRBJ1-3	NA	NA	CASSLSHSGNTIYF	TGTGCCAGCAGCTTATCCCACTCTGGAAACACCATATATTTT
TRBV7-9	TRBJ1-2	TRBD1	NA	CATTGDGYTF	TGTGCCACAACAGGGGACGGCTACACCTTC
TRBV28	TRBJ2-7	NA	NA	CASSPRRHMDYEQYF	TGTGCCAGCAGTCCACGGCGACACATGGACTACGAGCAGTACTTC
TRBV27	TRBJ1-1	TRBD1	NA	CASSLSRGDRATEAFF	TGTGCCAGCAGTTTATCGCGGGGGGACAGGGCCACTGAAGCTTTCTTT
TRBV6-5	TRBJ2-3	NA	NA	CASSLGRAADTQYF	TGTGCCAGCAGTCTTGGCAGGGCGGCAGATACGCAGTATTTT
TRBV19	TRBJ1-1	TRBD1	NA	CASSIRGRSPVTEAFF	TGTGCCAGTAGTATAAGGGGGCGGTCTCCCGTCACTGAAGCTTTCTTT
TRBV25-1	TRBJ2-1	NA	NA	CASSEYRVGYNEQFF	TGTGCCAGCAGTGAATACAGGGTGGGCTACAATGAGCAGTTCTTC
TRBV3-1/TRBV3-2	TRBJ2-2	NA	NA	CASSMGRAAGELFF	TGTGCCAGCAGTATGGGCAGGGCAGCCGGGGAGCTGTTTTTT
TRBV21-1	TRBJ2-7	NA	NA	CASSPGQGASGGTDEQYF	TGTGCCAGCAGCCCGGGACAGGGGGCATCGGGAGGTACGGACGAGCAGTACTTC
TRBV6-5	TRBJ2-2	NA	NA	CASRSTGNGELFF	TGTGCCAGCAGATCCACGGGGAACGGGGAGCTGTTTTTT
TRBV7-9	TRBJ1-5	NA	NA	CASSSGTSTDQPQHF	TGTGCCAGCAGCTCTGGGACATCGACTGATCAGCCCCAGCATTTT
TRBV6-5	TRBJ1-1	NA	NA	CASSYSRQGNTEAFF	TGTGCCAGCAGTTACTCGAGGCAGGGAAACACTGAAGCTTTCTTT
TRBV7-6	TRBJ2-4	NA	NA	CASSLELGAAKNIQYF	TGTGCCAGCAGCTTAGAGCTGGGGGCGGCCAAAAACATTCAGTACTTC
TRBV6-5	TRBJ2-7	TRBD1	NA	CASVGTGSYEQYF	TGTGCCAGCGTCGGGACAGGGTCCTACGAGCAGTACTTC
TRBV9	TRBJ2-2	TRBD1	NA	CASSVRGSGELFF	TGTGCCAGCAGCGTCAGGGGGTCCGGGGAGCTGTTTTTT